This TCR beta chain is from a study of vaccination effects on CD4 cells after COVID-19. Study-wide background: Subjects were given two BNT162b2 or mRNA-1273 vaccine doses.

With 0 bases removed from V and 4 bases from J, the gap between germline ends came to 4 bases. The CDR3 has 12 residues. Per the germline V gene, CDR1 is SGHDT and CDR2 is YYEEEE. Libraries were prepared by immunoSEQ multiplex PCR; TCRdb keeps only in-frame clonotypes and omits some of them. The table lists more than 40,000 clones, around 77% of them singletons, with about 3% in the top ten. ViraFEST used viral peptide pools to expand antigen-specific CD4+ T cells before sequencing. Following 10 days of culture, CD4+ T cells were isolated. Vaccine recipients had no previous SARS-CoV-2 infection; their nucleocapsid antibodies were negative. They grew some 2 million PBMC in each well, adding around 10 IU/ml IL-2 and 8.5 to 10 ug/ml peptides. On days 3 and 7, fresh IL-2 medium replaced half the medium. The study's findings and limits: Few convalescent patients and no early post-infection timepoints were included in the study.

A remark on this clone: No antigen is known for it.

This clonotype was sampled from a human donor who received a COVID-19 vaccine. The chain joins TRBV5-6 to TRBJ1-1; D not resolved. The sample in question was CD4+ T cells from PBMCs cultured with HCoV-NL63 spike peptides, obtained before COVID-19 vaccination. CDR3 in DNA: TGTGCCAGCAGCTTGGGCAGCACTGAAGCTTTCTTT. As protein: CASSLGSTEAFF.